The clone carrying this T cell receptor beta chain was observed many times. TCRdb reprocessed the RT-PCR reads via MiXCR and lists one record per CDR3 protein. The sample gives about 520,000 distinct CDR3 sequences, about 25% of which show up once; 1.9% is in the top ten. The sample belongs to a study of response to subunit inactivated influenza vaccine. Trimming shortened V by 4 bases and J by 0 bases, and 7 bases separated the two germline ends. The CDR3 sequence is 13 residues long. CDR1 is SGHRS and CDR2 is YFSETQ in the germline V gene. The sequencing here drew on CD4+ T cells sorted from PBMCs, taken approximately 5 days after vaccination. The V call is TRBV5-1, the J call TRBJ2-5; the D is unclear. This receptor was taken from a man in his forties or fifties who received an inactivated influenza vaccine. DNA of the CDR3: TGCGCCAGCAGCACAAATGACCAAGAGACCCAGTACTTC. Its protein is CASSTNDQETQYF.